One and the same sample provided the 20 T cell receptor beta chains below, sequenced in a study of OX40 agonist ivuxolimab in advanced cancers. The assay was immunoSEQ multiplex PCR, and TCRdb's table has in-frame clones only and misses some. The sample contains about 67,000 clones, around 81% of which appear only once. The starting material was CD4+ or CD8+ T cells sorted from blood, obtained in a trial of the OX40 agonist ivuxolimab. The source of these receptors is an adult with an advanced solid tumor such as melanoma, head and neck, liver or kidney cancer.

The CDR3 sequence: CASTVGGTSYEQYV. CDR3 in DNA: TGTGCCAGCACGGTGGGGGGGACTTCCTACGAGCAGTACGTC. The rearrangement links TRBV6-5 to TRBJ2-7, with 7 positions matching TRBD2. The J segment lost 1 base and the V segment lost 7 bases, leaving 7 bases of the junction unmatched. This CDR3 is 14 amino acids long. From germline, CDR1 is MNHEY and CDR2 SVGAGI.

The chain combines TRBV28 with TRBJ2-7, with 8 bases that match TRBD1. Per germline, CDR1 MDHEN and CDR2 SYDVKM. The CDR3 runs to 14 residues. The V and J ends lost 5 bases and 7 bases, in that order; junction bases with no gene match: 10. The CDR3 DNA follows: TGTGCCAGCAGTCGCCGGCCAGGGGGCGCAGAGCAGTACTTC. Encoded protein: CASSRRPGGAEQYF.

This rearrangement joins TRBV2 to TRBJ2-7; the D gene could be TRBD1 or TRBD2 (6 bases each). CDR1 is SNHLY, CDR2 FYNNEI, per germline. The germline V and J ends were trimmed by 5 bases and 9 bases, with 23 bases remaining between them. This CDR3 contains 15 residues. The CDR3 coding sequence is TGTGCCAGCAGTCCTACCCTTGTCGGGGGCGATAGGCAGTACTTC. Protein: CASSPTLVGGDRQYF.

CDR3 sequence reads: CAISGRSGQGVLSLYEQYF. Here the CDR3 DNA reads TGTGCCATCAGTGGGAGGTCTGGACAGGGGGTGCTCTCACTTTACGAGCAGTACTTC. This sequence joins TRBV10-3 and TRBJ2-7; TRBD1 agrees at 10 bases. V gave up 4 bases and J gave up 4 bases; unmatched junction bases: 19. This CDR3 is 19 amino acids long. From germline, CDR1 is ENHRY and CDR2 SYGVKD.

This chain links TRBV5-6 with TRBJ1-3, with no clear D. The germline gives CDR1 SGHDT, CDR2 YYEEEE. CDR3 length: 15 residues. Trimming removed 0 bases at V and 0 bases at J, with 7 bases between. In DNA, the CDR3 is TGTGCCAGCAGCTTGGGGCAAAGCTCTGGAAACACCATATATTTT. Translated: CASSLGQSSGNTIYF.

The chain has TRBV15 and TRBJ2-1; 10 nucleotides match TRBD2. Germline lookup yields CDR1 LNHNV and CDR2 YYDKDF (reference sequence). The CDR3 is made up of 17 amino acids. The trim removed 1 base at V and 12 bases at J, leaving 15 bases unmatched. CDR3 amino acids: CATSRGGAGGFEVRQFF. The CDR3 bases are TGTGCCACCAGCAGAGGGGGAGCGGGAGGGTTCGAAGTCAGGCAGTTCTTC.

The chain combines TRBV28 with TRBJ2-4; D uncertain. The CDR3 length is 14 residues. V was shortened by 5 bases and J by 3 bases, with 11 bases between the two germline ends. Germline lookup yields CDR1 MDHEN and CDR2 SYDVKM. CDR3 sequence: CASSPQDGKNIQYF. The CDR3 DNA reads TGTGCCAGCAGTCCCCAGGACGGCAAAAACATTCAGTACTTC.

The chain carries TRBV5-4 and TRBJ1-1; TRBD1 agrees at 8 bases. This CDR3 contains 16 residues. The junction had 9 bases not matched to a gene; V was cut back by 4 bases and J by 1 base. The germline V gene has CDR1 SGHNT and CDR2 YYREEE (reference sequence). This CDR3 is CASSEQSGTGNTEAFF. Written as DNA, the CDR3 is TGTGCCAGCAGCGAGCAGTCCGGGACAGGGAACACTGAAGCTTTCTTT.

This clone appeared once. The genes are TRBV19 and TRBJ2-1; D tentatively fits TRBD1 or TRBD2 (5 bases each). Trimming removed 4 bases at V and 6 bases at J, with 13 bases between. This CDR3 has 14 residues. Germline CDR1 and CDR2: LNHDA and SQIVND (reference sequence). CDR3 amino acids: CASSTGTLGNEQFF. The DNA for the CDR3 is TGTGCCAGTAGTACCGGGACCTTGGGCAATGAGCAGTTCTTC.

This rearrangement joins TRBV7-2 to TRBJ2-7; tentatively, D is TRBD2 (5 bases). V gave up 5 bases and J gave up 6 bases, with 11 bases separating them. This CDR3 has 12 residues. CDR1 and CDR2 (germline): SGHTA, FQGNSA. The CDR3 DNA sequence: TGTGCCAGCAGCGTAAGGGAGACCGAGCAGTACTTC. It encodes CASSVRETEQYF. Complete variable domain (other parts from reference TRBV7-2 and TRBJ2-7): GAGVSQSPSNKVTEKGKDVELRCDPISGHTALYWYRQSLGQGLEFLIYFQGNSAPDKSGLPSDRFSAERTGGSVSTLTIQRTQQEDSAVYLCASSVRETEQYFGPGTRLTVT.

The chain carries TRBV5-1 and TRBJ2-6; D might be TRBD1 (6 bases). Germline V CDR1 and CDR2: SGHRS, YFSETQ. Trimming shortened V by 4 bases and J by 0 bases, and 8 bases separated the two germline ends. The CDR3 is 15 residues long. CDR3 sequence: CASSPGASGANVLTF. In DNA form, the CDR3 reads TGCGCCAGCAGCCCAGGGGCCTCTGGGGCCAACGTCCTGACTTTC.

This clone appeared once. The rearrangement uses TRBV5-1 and TRBJ2-4, with TRBD1 identical over 12 bases. The CDR3 has 17 amino acids. V was pared by 0 bases and J by 1 base, with 2 bases of the junction left unmatched. Per germline, CDR1 SGHRS and CDR2 YFSETQ. The CDR3 region is CASSLGDRGLAKNIQYF. The CDR3 nucleotides are TGCGCCAGCAGCTTGGGGGACAGGGGGCTGGCCAAAAACATTCAGTACTTC.

This clone was counted only a few times. The chain carries TRBV5-5 and TRBJ2-7; TRBD2 is a possible D gene (6 bases). V dropped 5 bases and J dropped 0 bases, with 12 bases sitting between them. The CDR3 has 14 amino acids. CDR1 is SGHKS and CDR2 is YYEKEE in the germline V gene (reference sequence). CDR3 sequence (DNA): TGTGCCAGCAGAGAAGCGGGCCTCTCCTACGAGCAGTACTTC. This encodes CASREAGLSYEQYF.

V usage is TRBV16 and J usage is TRBJ2-5; D may be TRBD2 (5 bases). Trimming pared 1 base from V and 2 bases from J, leaving 14 bases between. Germline CDR1 reads KGHSY; CDR2 reads FQNENV. CDR3 size: 16 residues. CDR3 nucleotides: TGTGCCAGCAGCCAATGGTTGAGCGGAACGCAAGAGACCCAGTACTTC. The encoded protein is CASSQWLSGTQETQYF.

J is TRBJ2-7 and V is TRBV29-1, with D hard to call. Per germline, CDR1 SQVTM and CDR2 ANQGSEA. This CDR3 is built from 10 residues. The ends were cut back, 8 bases at V and 6 bases at J, with 11 bases in the middle. The CDR3 loop is CSSFYGEQYV. In DNA, the CDR3 is TGCAGCAGTTTCTATGGCGAGCAGTACGTC.

The chain uses TRBV4-2 and TRBJ1-2; D gene uncertain. Trimming took off 0 bases at V and 2 bases at J, with 13 bases between the two ends. The CDR3 sequence is 16 residues long. CDR1 is LGHNA, CDR2 YNFKEQ, per germline. The CDR3 DNA is TGTGCCAGCAGCCAAGAGACGGGAACCACCAACTATGGCTACACCTTC. Encoded protein: CASSQETGTTNYGYTF.

The V call is TRBV15, the J call TRBJ2-5; D remains ambiguous. The CDR3 length is 11 residues. V lost 5 bases and J 4 bases, leaving 5 bases between the germline ends. Germline CDR1 LNHNV, CDR2 YYDKDF (reference sequence). The CDR3 spells CATSGGETQYF. The CDR3 DNA sequence: TGTGCCACCAGCGGCGGAGAGACCCAGTACTTC.

This clone was observed once. J is TRBJ1-3 and V is TRBV4-2, with D perhaps matching TRBD1 (6 bases). The V end was cut by 3 bases, the J end by 4 bases, with 13 bases between. This CDR3 contains 15 residues. Germline CDR1 is LGHNA and CDR2 is YNFKEQ. The DNA for the CDR3 is TGTGCCAGCAGCCAGCTTGGGGGCGCCGGAAACACCATATATTTT. This sequence encodes CASSQLGGAGNTIYF.

This clone has a single count. The CDR3 coding sequence is TGTGCCAGCAGTGGCAGGGTCACAGATACGCAGTATTTT. Translated: CASSGRVTDTQYF. The chain has TRBV25-1 and TRBJ2-3, with TRBD1 as a possible D gene (5 bases). CDR1 MGHDK and CDR2 SYGVNS come from the germline V gene. The CDR3 has 13 residues. V lost 4 bases to trimming and J lost 2 bases, with 7 bases between them.

The V call is TRBV7-6, the J call TRBJ2-1; D is tentatively TRBD1 or TRBD2 (5 bases each). The CDR3 has 17 amino acids. With 2 bases removed from V and 8 bases from J, the gap between germline ends came to 22 bases. The V gene's germline CDR1 is SGHVS and CDR2 FNYEAQ. The CDR3 bases are TGTGCCAGCAGCTTAAGGGCAGGGATGGGAGTTAGGGATGAGCAGTTCTTC. Its protein is CASSLRAGMGVRDEQFF.